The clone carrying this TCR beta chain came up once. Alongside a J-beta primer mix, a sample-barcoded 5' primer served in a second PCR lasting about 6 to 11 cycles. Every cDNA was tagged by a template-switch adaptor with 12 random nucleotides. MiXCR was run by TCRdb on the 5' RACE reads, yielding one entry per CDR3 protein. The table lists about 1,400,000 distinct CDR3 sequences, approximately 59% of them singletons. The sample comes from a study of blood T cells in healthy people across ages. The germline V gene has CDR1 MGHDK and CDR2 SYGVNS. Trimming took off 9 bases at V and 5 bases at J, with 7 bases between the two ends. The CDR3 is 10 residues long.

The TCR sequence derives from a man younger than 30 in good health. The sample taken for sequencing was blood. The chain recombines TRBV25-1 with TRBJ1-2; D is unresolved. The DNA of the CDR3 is TGTGCCAGTATTAATTATGGCTACACCTTC. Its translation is CASINYGYTF.